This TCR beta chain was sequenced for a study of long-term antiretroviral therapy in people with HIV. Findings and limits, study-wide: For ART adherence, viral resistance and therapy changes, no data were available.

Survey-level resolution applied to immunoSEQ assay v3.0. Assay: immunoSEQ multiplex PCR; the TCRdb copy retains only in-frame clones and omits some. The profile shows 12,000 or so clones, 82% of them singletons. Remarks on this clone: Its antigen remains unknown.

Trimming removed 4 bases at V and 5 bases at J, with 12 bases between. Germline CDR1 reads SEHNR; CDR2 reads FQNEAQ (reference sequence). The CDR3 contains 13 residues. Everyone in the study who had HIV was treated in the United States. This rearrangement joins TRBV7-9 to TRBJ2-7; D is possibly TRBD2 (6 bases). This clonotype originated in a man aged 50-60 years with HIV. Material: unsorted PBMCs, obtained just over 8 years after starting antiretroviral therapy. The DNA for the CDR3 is TGTGCCAGCAGCTACCCCGGGGGTCACGAGCAGTACTTC. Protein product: CASSYPGGHEQYF.